What follows describes a single T cell receptor (beta chain). Antigen specificity is unknown. These data belong to a study of T cell responses to AZD1222 COVID-19 vaccine. CDR3 length: 15 residues. CDR1 and CDR2 from the germline V gene are SGHTA and FQGNSA. Deletions cut 5 bases from V and 2 bases from J, with 14 bases between. Sequenced by immunoSEQ multiplex PCR; TCRdb stores in-frame clones only, minus some. The sample lists some 100,000 clones, 87% occurring once. The study's findings and limits: Researchers took repertoire samples only after the peak T cell response had come. Only five to seven individuals given AZD1222 were seropositive at baseline. White British ancestry dominated among donors, who included more females, and clonal diversity was possibly underestimated.

The receptor was derived from an adult in good health. Here the sequenced sample was peripheral blood, taken on day 0 of AZD1222 vaccination. This rearrangement joins TRBV7-2 to TRBJ2-3, with D maybe TRBD1 (5 bases). CDR3 nucleotides: TGTGCCAGCAGCCCCACCCGACAGCTCACAGATACGCAGTATTTT. Encoded protein: CASSPTRQLTDTQYF.